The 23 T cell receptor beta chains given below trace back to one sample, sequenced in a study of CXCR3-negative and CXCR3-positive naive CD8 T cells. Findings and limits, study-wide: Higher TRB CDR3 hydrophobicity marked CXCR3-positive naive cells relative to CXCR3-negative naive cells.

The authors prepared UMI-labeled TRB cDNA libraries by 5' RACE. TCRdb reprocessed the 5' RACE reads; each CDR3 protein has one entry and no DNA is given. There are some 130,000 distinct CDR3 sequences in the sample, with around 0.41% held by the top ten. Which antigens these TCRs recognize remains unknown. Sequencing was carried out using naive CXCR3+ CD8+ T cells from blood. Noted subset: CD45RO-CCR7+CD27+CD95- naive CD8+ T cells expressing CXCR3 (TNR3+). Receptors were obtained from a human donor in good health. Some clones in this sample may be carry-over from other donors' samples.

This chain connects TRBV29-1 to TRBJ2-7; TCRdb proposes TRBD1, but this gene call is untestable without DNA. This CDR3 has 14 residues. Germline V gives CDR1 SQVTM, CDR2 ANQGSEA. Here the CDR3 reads CSVTRGGGAYEQYF.

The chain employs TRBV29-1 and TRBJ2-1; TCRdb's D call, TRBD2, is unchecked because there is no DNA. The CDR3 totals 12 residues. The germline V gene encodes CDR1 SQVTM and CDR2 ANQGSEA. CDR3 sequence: CSAPLEYNEQFF.

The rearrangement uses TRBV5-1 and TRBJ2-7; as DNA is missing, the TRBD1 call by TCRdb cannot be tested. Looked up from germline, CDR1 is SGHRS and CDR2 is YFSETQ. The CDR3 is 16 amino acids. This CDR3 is CASSPADGQGAYEQYF.

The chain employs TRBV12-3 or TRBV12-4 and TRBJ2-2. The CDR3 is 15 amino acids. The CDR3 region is CASSYLRGNAGELFF.

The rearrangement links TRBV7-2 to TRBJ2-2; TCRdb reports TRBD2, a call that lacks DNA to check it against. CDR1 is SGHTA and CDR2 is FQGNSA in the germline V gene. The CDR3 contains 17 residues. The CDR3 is CASSLWTSGVNTGELFF. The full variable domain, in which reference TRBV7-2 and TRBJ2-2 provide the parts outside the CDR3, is GAGVSQSPSNKVTEKGKDVELRCDPISGHTALYWYRQSLGQGLEFLIYFQGNSAPDKSGLPSDRFSAERTGGSVSTLTIQRTQQEDSAVYLCASSLWTSGVNTGELFFGEGSRLTVL.

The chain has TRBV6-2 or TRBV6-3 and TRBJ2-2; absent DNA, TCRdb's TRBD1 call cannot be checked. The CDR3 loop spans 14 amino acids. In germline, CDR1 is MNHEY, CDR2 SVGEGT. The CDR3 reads CASSPEVRPGELFF.

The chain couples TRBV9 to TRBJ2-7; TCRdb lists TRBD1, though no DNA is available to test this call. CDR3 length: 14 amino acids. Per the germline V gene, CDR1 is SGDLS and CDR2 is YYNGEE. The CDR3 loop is CASSETGKPYEQYF.

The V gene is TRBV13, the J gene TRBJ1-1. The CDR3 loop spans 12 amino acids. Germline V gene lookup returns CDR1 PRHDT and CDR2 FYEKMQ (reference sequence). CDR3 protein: CASSLASGNPDF.

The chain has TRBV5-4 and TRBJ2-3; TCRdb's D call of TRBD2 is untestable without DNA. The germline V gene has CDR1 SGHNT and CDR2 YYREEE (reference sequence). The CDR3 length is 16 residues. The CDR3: CASSLKGLKPPDTQYF.

CDR3 amino acids: CASSQDWDSTYEQYF. The chain links TRBV4-2 to TRBJ2-7; TCRdb's D gene call, TRBD1, goes unchecked for lack of DNA. This CDR3 is built from 15 residues. The germline V gene encodes CDR1 LGHNA and CDR2 YNFKEQ.

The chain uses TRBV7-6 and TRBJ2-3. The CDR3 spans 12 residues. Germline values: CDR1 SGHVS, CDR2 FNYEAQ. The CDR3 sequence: CASSSLTDTQYF.

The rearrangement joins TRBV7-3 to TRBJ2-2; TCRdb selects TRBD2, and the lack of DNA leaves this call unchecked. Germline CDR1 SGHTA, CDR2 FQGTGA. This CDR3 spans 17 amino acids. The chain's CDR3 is CASSQGLAGENTGELFF.

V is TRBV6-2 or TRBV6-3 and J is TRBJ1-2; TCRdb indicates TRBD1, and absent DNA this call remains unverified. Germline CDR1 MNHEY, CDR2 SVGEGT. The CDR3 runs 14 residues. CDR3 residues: CASSYSGTPYGYTF.

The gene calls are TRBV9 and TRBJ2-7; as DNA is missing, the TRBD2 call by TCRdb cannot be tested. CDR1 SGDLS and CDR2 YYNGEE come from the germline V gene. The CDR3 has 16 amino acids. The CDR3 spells CASSVSGLAGAYEQYF.

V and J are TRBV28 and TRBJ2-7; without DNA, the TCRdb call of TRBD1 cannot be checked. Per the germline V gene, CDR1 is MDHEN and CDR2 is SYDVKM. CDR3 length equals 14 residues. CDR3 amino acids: CASSLLGAVYEQYF.

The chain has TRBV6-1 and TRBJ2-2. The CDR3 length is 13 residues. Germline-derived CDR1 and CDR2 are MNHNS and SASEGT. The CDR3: CASGWTNTGELFF.

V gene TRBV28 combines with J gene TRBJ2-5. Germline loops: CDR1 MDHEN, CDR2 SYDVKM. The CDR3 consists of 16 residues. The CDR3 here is CASSFVTSSHPETQYF.

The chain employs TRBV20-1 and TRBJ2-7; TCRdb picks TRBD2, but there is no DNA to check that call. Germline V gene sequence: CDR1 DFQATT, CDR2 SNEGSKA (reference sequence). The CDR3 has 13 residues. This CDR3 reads CSARSGGDYEQYF.

CDR3 sequence: CASSQDAGRNQPQHF. The chain recombines TRBV4-3 with TRBJ1-5. The CDR3 is made up of 15 amino acids. Germline lookup yields CDR1 LGHNA and CDR2 YSLEER.

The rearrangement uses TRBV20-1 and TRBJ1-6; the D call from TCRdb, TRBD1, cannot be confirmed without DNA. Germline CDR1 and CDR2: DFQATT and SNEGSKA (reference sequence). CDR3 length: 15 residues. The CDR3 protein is CSARETGERNPPLHF.

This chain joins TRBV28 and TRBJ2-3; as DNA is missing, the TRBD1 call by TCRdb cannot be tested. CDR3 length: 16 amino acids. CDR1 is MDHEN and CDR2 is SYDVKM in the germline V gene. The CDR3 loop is CASSFAPYLARDTQYF.

The CDR3 reads CATSDSGQGFNQPQHF. V and J are TRBV24-1 and TRBJ1-5; with no DNA, the TCRdb D assignment of TRBD1 cannot be verified. The CDR3 sequence is 16 residues long. Germline V gives CDR1 KGHDR, CDR2 SFDVKD.

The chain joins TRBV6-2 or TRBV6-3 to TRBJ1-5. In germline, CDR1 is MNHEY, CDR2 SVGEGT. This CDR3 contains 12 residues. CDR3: CASNRSNQPQHF.